This T cell receptor beta chain was identified in a study of T cell responses to AZD1222 COVID-19 vaccine. The germline gives CDR1 SGHAT, CDR2 FQDESV (reference sequence). V lost 6 bases and J lost 4; bases outside the gene matches: 6. This CDR3 comprises 13 residues. On this clone: The antigen remains undetermined.

The assay was immunoSEQ multiplex PCR, and TCRdb's table has in-frame clones only and misses some. The table lists 150,000 or so clones, nearly 95% of them singletons, with about 5.1% in the top ten. Study conclusions and caveats: Clonal diversity was possibly underestimated, and white British individuals and females predominated among donors. Regions 160-218 and 743-854 dominated among vaccine-associated CD4 TCRs spanning spike.

The sample was peripheral blood, taken on day 0 of AZD1222 vaccination. The V gene is TRBV11-1, the J gene TRBJ2-7; TRBD2 matches 7 bases. This TCR derives from an adult in good health. The CDR3 DNA is TGTGCCAGCAGTCCTGTCGGGGGGTACGAGCAGTACTTC. Translating it yields CASSPVGGYEQYF. The whole variable domain, remainder taken from reference TRBV11-1 and TRBJ2-7, is EAEVAQSPRYKITEKSQAVAFWCDPISGHATLYWYRQILGQGPELLVQFQDESVVDDSQLPKDRFSAERLKGVDSTLKIQPAELGDSAMYLCASSPVGGYEQYFGPGTRLTVT.